These 2 T cell receptor beta chains were all obtained from the same sample, sequenced in a study of blood T cell repertoires in COVID-19. The protocol was immunoSEQ multiplex PCR, while the TCRdb copy is restricted to in-frame clones and leaves out a portion. The sample lists some 170,000 clones, about four fifths occurring once. Sequencing used peripheral blood. Every receptor here comes from a woman in her thirties or forties with COVID-19, enrolled during active disease.

V gene TRBV5-1 combines with J gene TRBJ2-3; 8 bases fit TRBD2. Looked up from germline, CDR1 is SGHRS and CDR2 is YFSETQ. This CDR3 comprises 14 residues. After removal of 6 bases from V and 6 bases from J, the junction contained 9 bases not matched to a gene. The CDR3 region has the DNA TGCGCCAGCACACCGGGAGGGGTGAGGGATACGCAGTATTTT. The encoded protein is CASTPGGVRDTQYF.

This clone was observed many times. CDR3 residues: CASSSRQGQFF. For the CDR3, the DNA is TGTGCCAGCAGTTCCCGACAGGGGCAGTTCTTC. V usage is TRBV12-3 or TRBV12-4 and J usage is TRBJ2-1, with 7 bases that match TRBD1. J was trimmed by 12 bases and V by 4 bases; bases with no gene match: 3. The CDR3 contains 11 residues.